A single sample is the source of the 5 T cell receptor beta chains below, sequenced in a study of T cell responses to AZD1222 COVID-19 vaccine. Using immunoSEQ multiplex PCR, the repertoire was profiled, and TCRdb retains in-frame clones only, with some absent. The table has tens of thousands of clones, around 88% seen once. The source material was peripheral blood, sampled on day 0 of AZD1222 vaccination. The source is an adult in good health.

This clone was counted a single time. V gene TRBV27 combines with J gene TRBJ2-7, with D tentatively TRBD2 (6 bases). Germline V CDR1 and CDR2: MNHEY, SMNVEV (reference sequence). This CDR3 has 16 residues. Trimming took off 2 bases at V and 5 bases at J, with 19 bases between the two ends. The CDR3 DNA is TGTGCCAGCAGTTTAAATGGTTGGCAGGGAGGCCACGAGCAGTACTTC. Its protein product is CASSLNGWQGGHEQYF.

The rearrangement joins TRBV11-2 to TRBJ2-3; TRBD1 matches at 8 bases. Losses at the gene ends were 0 bases for V and 4 bases for J; bases not matched to a gene: 9. CDR3 size: 17 residues. Per germline, CDR1 SGHAT and CDR2 FQNNGV. DNA of the CDR3: TGTGCCAGCAGCTTAGATGGACAGGGCGTACGGTCAGATACGCAGTATTTT. Translating it yields CASSLDGQGVRSDTQYF. Full variable domain (outside the CDR3, taken from reference TRBV11-2 and TRBJ2-3): EAGVAQSPRYKIIEKRQSVAFWCNPISGHATLYWYQQILGQGPKLLIQFQNNGVVDDSQLPKDRFSAERLKGVDSTLKIQPAKLEDSAVYLCASSLDGQGVRSDTQYFGPGTRLTVL.

This clone occurred a few times. V is TRBV2 and J is TRBJ2-7, with D possibly matching TRBD1 (6 bases). V shed 6 bases and J shed 3 bases, with 9 bases lying between them. CDR3 size: 12 residues. Germline V gene sequence: CDR1 SNHLY, CDR2 FYNNEI. CDR3 in amino acids: CASRRDNYEQYF. As DNA, the CDR3 is TGTGCCAGCAGAAGGGACAACTACGAGCAGTACTTC.

This chain links TRBV21-1 with TRBJ2-7; TRBD2, the table's D call, was not compared with the DNA. TRBV21-1 is recorded as a pseudogene. The CDR3 totals 17 residues. The CDR3 DNA is TGTGCCAGCAGCAAAGGACCAGGGCTAGCGGGCTCCTACGAGCAGTACTTC. Amino acid sequence: CASSKGPGLAGSYEQYF.

The chain links TRBV7-3 to TRBJ2-1; 12 nucleotides match TRBD2. The germline CDR1 and CDR2 sequences are SGHTA and FQGTGA. V trimming: 5 bases; J trimming: 7 bases; junction bases outside the gene matches: 6. CDR3 length equals 15 residues. CDR3 in amino acids: CASSLAGGPGNEQFF. The CDR3 nucleotides read TGTGCCAGCAGCCTAGCGGGAGGGCCCGGGAATGAGCAGTTCTTC.